A single sample is the source of the 20 T cell receptor beta chains below, sequenced in a study of identical twins. TCRdb redid the calling of the 5' RACE reads with MiXCR, one entry per CDR3 protein. The sample consists of 310,000 or so distinct CDR3 sequences, roughly 9.8% of them appearing once. These data are also associated with another study on yellow fever vaccine responses in identical twins.

Sequencing was performed on CD8+ T cells sorted from blood. The origin of the receptors is a woman aged 18-29 years in good health.

This clonotype occurred a few times. The V call is TRBV11-2, the J call TRBJ2-3, with D uncertain. Germline V gene lookup returns CDR1 SGHAT and CDR2 FQNNGV. CDR3 length: 14 amino acids. V was pared by 2 bases and J by 1 base, with 7 bases between. Written as DNA, the CDR3 is TGTGCCAGCAGCTTATTTGTCGGCACAGATACGCAGTATTTT. This sequence encodes CASSLFVGTDTQYF.

The rearrangement uses TRBV29-1 and TRBJ1-2; 9 nucleotides agree with TRBD1. J was trimmed by 8 bases and V by 7 bases; bases with no gene match: 8. CDR3 size: 12 residues. The germline gives CDR1 SQVTM, CDR2 ANQGSEA. For the CDR3, the DNA is TGCAGCGCCGGGGACAGGGAGCAAGGCTACACCTTC. This codes for CSAGDREQGYTF.

This clonotype was detected only a few times. One junction end disagrees with the germline gene, perhaps due to a read error. The rearrangement uses TRBV15 and TRBJ2-1, with 9 bases fitting TRBD1. The germline CDR1 and CDR2 sequences are LNHNV and YYDKDF (reference sequence). This CDR3 comprises 16 residues. The CDR3 nucleotides are TGTGCCACCAGCGGAGAACCGGGACAGGGAGTCAATGAGCAGTTCTTC. This translates into CATSGEPGQGVNEQFF.

This sequence joins TRBV7-9 and TRBJ2-5; tentative D call: TRBD1 (5 bases). The germline V gene has CDR1 SEHNR and CDR2 FQNEAQ (reference sequence). The CDR3 has 12 amino acids. V lost 5 bases, J lost 4 bases, and 8 bases lay in between. CDR3 bases: TGTGCCAGCAGCGGGGCGCGAGAGACCCAGTACTTC. It specifies CASSGARETQYF.

The genes are TRBV3-1 and TRBJ2-2; D is possibly TRBD2 (5 bases). Trimming shortened V by 6 bases and J by 4 bases, and 12 bases separated the two germline ends. The CDR3 runs 14 residues. CDR1 is LGHDT and CDR2 is YNNKEL in the germline V gene (reference sequence). CDR3 nucleotide sequence: TGTGCCAGCAGGAGACCGGGATCCACCGGGGAGCTGTTTTTT. Amino acids: CASRRPGSTGELFF.

This clonotype showed up many times. The V call is TRBV20-1, the J call TRBJ2-1, with D maybe TRBD2 (7 bases). Germline lookup yields CDR1 DFQATT and CDR2 SNEGSKA (reference sequence). V lost 0 bases and J lost 1, with 16 bases in between. This CDR3 comprises 17 residues. The CDR3 loop reads CSARDLGGGLSYNEQFF. The CDR3 DNA reads as TGCAGTGCTAGAGATCTAGGGGGAGGGTTGTCCTACAATGAGCAGTTCTTC.

The chain uses TRBV4-1 and TRBJ2-1, with TRBD1 as a possible D gene (8 bases). CDR1 is MGHRA, CDR2 YSYEKL, per germline. The V end lost 5 bases, the J end lost 4 bases, and 18 bases lay between the germline ends. This CDR3 has 16 amino acids. The CDR3 region is CASSDYRGGTYNEQFF. CDR3 in DNA: TGCGCCAGCAGCGACTACAGGGGGGGGACTTACAATGAGCAGTTCTTC.

Many counts were recorded for this clonotype. This chain joins TRBV7-9 and TRBJ2-3, with 10 bases lining up with TRBD1. After removal of 5 bases from V and 5 bases from J, the junction contained 7 bases not matched to a gene. CDR1 SEHNR and CDR2 FQNEAQ come from the germline V gene (reference sequence). This CDR3 is 15 amino acids long. The CDR3 sequence: CASSQDRGIKDTQYF. The CDR3 DNA sequence: TGTGCCAGCAGCCAGGACAGGGGGATAAAAGATACGCAGTATTTT.

This clonotype is categorized as medium-sized. This rearrangement joins TRBV3-1 to TRBJ2-1; D is ambiguous. Deletions cut 4 bases from V and 3 bases from J, with 13 bases between. The germline CDR1 and CDR2 sequences are LGHDT and YNNKEL (reference sequence). This CDR3 spans 15 amino acids. The DNA of the CDR3 is TGTGCCAGCAGCCGAGGAGAATTAATCTACAATGAGCAGTTCTTC. Translated: CASSRGELIYNEQFF.

This clonotype was seen a few times. This chain links TRBV7-6 with TRBJ2-7, with TRBD1 identical over 11 bases. This CDR3 has 17 residues. J lost 2 bases, V lost 5 bases, and 11 bases had no gene match. CDR1 is SGHVS and CDR2 is FNYEAQ in the germline V gene. CDR3 amino acids: CASSPGPGTGGTYEQYF. The CDR3 DNA is TGTGCCAGCAGCCCAGGACCCGGGACAGGGGGAACCTACGAGCAGTACTTC.

This clonotype was detected many times. V is TRBV4-2 and J is TRBJ2-7; D gene uncertain. V lost 2 bases to trimming and J lost 0 bases, with 8 bases between them. This CDR3 contains 14 residues. Germline loops: CDR1 LGHNA, CDR2 YNFKEQ. The CDR3 sequence: CASSQSGISYEQYF. The CDR3 region has the DNA TGTGCCAGCAGCCAATCAGGAATCTCCTACGAGCAGTACTTC.

The chain has TRBV11-2 and TRBJ2-1; 12 positions agree with TRBD2. V gave up 6 bases and J gave up 8 bases; unmatched junction bases: 8. Germline assignment: CDR1 SGHAT and CDR2 FQNNGV. The CDR3 contains 15 residues. The CDR3 region has the DNA TGTGCCAGCAGGAGACATCTAGCGGGAGGGGATGAGCAGTTCTTC. Translating it yields CASRRHLAGGDEQFF.

The table lists this clonotype with a few counts. This chain joins TRBV15 and TRBJ2-7; TRBD2 matches at 8 bases. CDR3 length equals 15 residues. V lost 5 bases to trimming and J lost 2 bases; unmatched junction nucleotides: 8. Germline loops: CDR1 LNHNV, CDR2 YYDKDF (reference sequence). The CDR3 here is CATSPELRGAYEQYF. CDR3 in DNA: TGTGCCACCAGCCCCGAATTGCGGGGGGCCTACGAGCAGTACTTC.

The sample holds many counts of this clonotype. The chain uses TRBV12-3 or TRBV12-4 and TRBJ2-1; 7 nucleotides match TRBD2. There are 16 residues in the CDR3. V lost 4 bases and J lost 4; bases outside the gene matches: 10. The CDR3 spells CASSSWVAGSYNEQFF. Written as DNA, the CDR3 is TGTGCCAGCAGTTCGTGGGTAGCGGGTTCTTACAATGAGCAGTTCTTC.

The sample holds many counts of this clonotype. The rearrangement uses TRBV4-1 and TRBJ2-5, with 7 bases lining up with TRBD2. Germline trimming cut 1 base from V and 5 bases from J; bases unmatched to any gene: 13. Germline assignment: CDR1 MGHRA and CDR2 YSYEKL. The CDR3 length is 17 residues. For the CDR3, the DNA is TGCGCCAGCAGCCAAGGTGGTGTTGGCGGGAGATGGGAGACCCAGTACTTC. Protein product: CASSQGGVGGRWETQYF.

This clonotype was observed a few times. This sequence joins TRBV20-1 and TRBJ2-3; 13 nucleotides align to TRBD2. This CDR3 is built from 17 residues. Germline assignment: CDR1 DFQATT and CDR2 SNEGSKA (reference sequence). With 4 bases clipped from V and 0 bases from J, the junction kept 7 bases outside the gene matches. DNA of the CDR3: TGCAGTGCTACCCCGGGACTAGCGGGATCTAGCACAGATACGCAGTATTTT. It yields the protein CSATPGLAGSSTDTQYF.

This clonotype has ten or more counts. The genes are TRBV4-3 and TRBJ2-3, with D possibly being TRBD2 (5 bases). The germline V gene has CDR1 LGHNA and CDR2 YSLEER. The CDR3 is 17 amino acids. The V end was cut by 0 bases, the J end by 5 bases, with 18 bases between. In DNA, the CDR3 is TGCGCCAGCAGCCAAGACCTAATCTCGGTGGGAGTAGATACGCAGTATTTT. Encoded protein: CASSQDLISVGVDTQYF.

This clonotype was observed a handful of times. The V and J genes are TRBV28 and TRBJ1-5, with D possibly TRBD1 on 5 matching bases. This CDR3 contains 19 residues. The germline CDR1 and CDR2 sequences are MDHEN and SYDVKM. The V end was cut by 5 bases, the J end by 0 bases, with 23 bases between. In DNA, the CDR3 is TGTGCCAGCAGTCCGAGGGACCCTCCGGAGGGATATAGCAATCAGCCCCAGCATTTT. Protein product: CASSPRDPPEGYSNQPQHF.

The table lists this clonotype with many counts. This rearrangement joins TRBV15 to TRBJ2-3; a possible D gene is TRBD2 (6 bases). This CDR3 comprises 14 residues. V lost 1 base and J lost 3, with 8 bases in between. Germline CDR1 LNHNV, CDR2 YYDKDF (reference sequence). The CDR3 spells CATSRGGETDTQYF. The CDR3 DNA reads as TGTGCCACCAGCAGAGGCGGGGAAACAGATACGCAGTATTTT.

The CDR3, as DNA: TGTGCCAGCACCCTAGCGGGAGGTATGAACACCGGGGAGCTGTTTTTT. Translation gives CASTLAGGMNTGELFF. The V call is TRBV5-6, the J call TRBJ2-2; 11 bases agree with TRBD2. V shed 6 bases, J shed 1 base, and the junction held 5 bases outside the gene matches. The CDR3 covers 16 residues. Germline lookup yields CDR1 SGHDT and CDR2 YYEEEE.